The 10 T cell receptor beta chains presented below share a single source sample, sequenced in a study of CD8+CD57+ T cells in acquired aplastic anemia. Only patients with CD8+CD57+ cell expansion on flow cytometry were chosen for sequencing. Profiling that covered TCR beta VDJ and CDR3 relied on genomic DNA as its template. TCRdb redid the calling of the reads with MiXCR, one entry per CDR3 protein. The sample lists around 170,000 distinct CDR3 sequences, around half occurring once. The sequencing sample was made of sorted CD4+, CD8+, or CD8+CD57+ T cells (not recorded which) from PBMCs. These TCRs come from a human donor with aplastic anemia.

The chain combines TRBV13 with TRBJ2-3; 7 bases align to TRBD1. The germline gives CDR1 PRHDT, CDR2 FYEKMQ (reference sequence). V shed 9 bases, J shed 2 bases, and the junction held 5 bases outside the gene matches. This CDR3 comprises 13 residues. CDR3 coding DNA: TGTGCCAGTTGGGACAGCTACACAGATACGCAGTATTTT. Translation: CASWDSYTDTQYF.

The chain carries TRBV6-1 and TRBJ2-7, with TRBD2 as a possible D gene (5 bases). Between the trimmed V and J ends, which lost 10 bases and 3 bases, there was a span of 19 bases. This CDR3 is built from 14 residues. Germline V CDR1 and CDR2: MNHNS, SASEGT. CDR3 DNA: TGTGCCACCTACGATGGTGGGAGAGGCTACGAGCAGTACTTC. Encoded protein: CATYDGGRGYEQYF.

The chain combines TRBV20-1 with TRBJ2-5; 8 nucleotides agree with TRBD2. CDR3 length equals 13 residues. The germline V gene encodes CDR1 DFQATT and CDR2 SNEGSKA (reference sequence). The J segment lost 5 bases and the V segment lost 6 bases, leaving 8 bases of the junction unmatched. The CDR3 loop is CSANSGVYETQYF. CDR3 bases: TGCAGTGCCAATAGCGGGGTATATGAGACCCAGTACTTC.

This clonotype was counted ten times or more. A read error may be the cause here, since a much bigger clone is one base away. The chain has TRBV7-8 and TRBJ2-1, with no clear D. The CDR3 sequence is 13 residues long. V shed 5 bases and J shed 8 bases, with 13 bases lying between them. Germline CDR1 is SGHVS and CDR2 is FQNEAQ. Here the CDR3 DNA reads TGTGCCAGCAGCAAAACAGAAGTGGATGAGCAGTTCTTC. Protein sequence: CASSKTEVDEQFF.

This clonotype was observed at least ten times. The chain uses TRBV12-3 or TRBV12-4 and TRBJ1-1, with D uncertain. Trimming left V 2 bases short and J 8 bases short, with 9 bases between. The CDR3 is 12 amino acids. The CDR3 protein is CASSLPSREAFF. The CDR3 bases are TGTGCCAGCAGTTTACCGTCGCGGGAAGCTTTCTTT.

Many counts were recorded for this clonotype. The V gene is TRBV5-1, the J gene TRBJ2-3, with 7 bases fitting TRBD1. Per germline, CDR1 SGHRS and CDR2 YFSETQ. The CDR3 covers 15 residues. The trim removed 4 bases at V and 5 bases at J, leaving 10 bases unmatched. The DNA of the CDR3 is TGCGCCAGCAGCGTGGGACAGCCTAAGGGAGATACGCAGTATTTT. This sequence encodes CASSVGQPKGDTQYF.

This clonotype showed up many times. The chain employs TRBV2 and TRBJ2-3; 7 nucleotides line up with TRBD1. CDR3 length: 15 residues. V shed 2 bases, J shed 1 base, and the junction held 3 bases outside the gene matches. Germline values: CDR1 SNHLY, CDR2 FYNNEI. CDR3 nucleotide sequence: TGTGCCAGCAGTGAAAGGGGGCGGGGCACAGATACGCAGTATTTT. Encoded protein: CASSERGRGTDTQYF.

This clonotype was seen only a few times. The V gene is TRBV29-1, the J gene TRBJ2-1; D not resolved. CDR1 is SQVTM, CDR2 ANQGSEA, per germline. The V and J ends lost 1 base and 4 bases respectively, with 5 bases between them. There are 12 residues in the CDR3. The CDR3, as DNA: TGCAGCGTTGAAGTGAGGTACAATGAGCAGTTCTTC. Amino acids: CSVEVRYNEQFF.

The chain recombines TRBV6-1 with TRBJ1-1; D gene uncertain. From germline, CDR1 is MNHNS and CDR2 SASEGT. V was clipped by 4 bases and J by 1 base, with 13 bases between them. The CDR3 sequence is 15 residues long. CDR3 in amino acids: CASSGSARPNTEAFF. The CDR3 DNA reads TGTGCCAGCAGTGGCTCCGCCCGACCGAACACTGAAGCTTTCTTT.

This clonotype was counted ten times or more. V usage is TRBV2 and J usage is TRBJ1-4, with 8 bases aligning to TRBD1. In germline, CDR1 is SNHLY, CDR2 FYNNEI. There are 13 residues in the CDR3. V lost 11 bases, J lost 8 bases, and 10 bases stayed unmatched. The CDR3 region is CAGNQDREEKLFF. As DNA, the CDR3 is TGTGCCGGAAATCAGGACAGGGAGGAAAAACTGTTTTTT.